A selection of T cell receptor beta chains follows, all from one sample in a study of T cell repertoires in cytomegalovirus infection. TCRdb reprocessed the reads via MiXCR and lists one record per CDR3 protein. The sample contains around 300,000 distinct CDR3 sequences, roughly 9.5% of which appear only once. Sequencing was done on a sample of PBMCs. These receptors were obtained from a human donor in good health (CMV status not recorded). Some clones in this sample may be carry-over from other donors' samples. Each CDR3 is given with its conserved first and last residue. Each record gives: clone size, J gene, D gene, V gene, CDR3 DNA, CDR3 protein. A D gene is named only where the DNA matches it firmly. Clone size appears in some rows only: once, few, many, or a class for an expanded clone.

size: -
J: TRBJ1-3
D: -
V: TRBV27
DNA: TGTGCCAGCAGTCCCCGCCTCTCTAGCTCTGGAAACACCATATATTTT
CDR3: CASSPRLSSSGNTIYF

size: -
J: TRBJ2-1
D: TRBD2
V: TRBV23-1
DNA: TGCGCCAGCAGTCAAACGAGGCTAGCGGTGTCCTACAATGAGCAGTTCTTC
CDR3: CASSQTRLAVSYNEQFF

size: many
J: TRBJ2-3
D: TRBD2
V: TRBV7-2
DNA: TGTGCCAGCAGCTTAGCCGGGAGGCCCACAGATACGCAGTATTTT
CDR3: CASSLAGRPTDTQYF

size: many
J: TRBJ2-2
D: TRBD1
V: TRBV7-2
DNA: TGTGCCAGCAGCCTCTTCGGGACAGGGAATAACGGGGAGCTGTTTTTT
CDR3: CASSLFGTGNNGELFF

size: many
J: TRBJ2-7
D: -
V: TRBV12-3/TRBV12-4
DNA: TGTGCCAGCAGTCCATTTGGGGACATAGACGACGAGCAGTACTTC
CDR3: CASSPFGDIDDEQYF

size: many
J: TRBJ2-3
D: TRBD2
V: TRBV20-1
DNA: TGCAGTGCTACCACTAGCGGGGGAAACACAGATACGCAGTATTTT
CDR3: CSATTSGGNTDTQYF

size: -
J: TRBJ2-7
D: -
V: TRBV20-1
DNA: TGCAGTGCTACCGAAATCGCACAGCAGTACTTC
CDR3: CSATEIAQQYF

size: few
J: TRBJ1-1
D: -
V: TRBV12-3/TRBV12-4
DNA: TGTGCCAGCAGTTTAGGGCAGGGAGGTGGCACTGAAGCTTTCTTT
CDR3: CASSLGQGGGTEAFF

size: many
J: TRBJ2-1
D: TRBD1
V: TRBV6-1
DNA: TGTGCCAGCACCGAACCCCCGGGACAGGGTACACATGAGCAGTTCTTC
CDR3: CASTEPPGQGTHEQFF

size: many
J: TRBJ2-5
D: TRBD2
V: TRBV12-3/TRBV12-4
DNA: TGTGCCAGCAGTTTCCGGGGACTAGCCACTGAGACCCAGTACTTC
CDR3: CASSFRGLATETQYF

size: few
J: TRBJ1-1
D: -
V: TRBV6-1
DNA: TGTGCCAGCAGTTATACCGTTCGCCCTGAAGCTTTCTTT
CDR3: CASSYTVRPEAFF

size: -
J: TRBJ2-1
D: TRBD2
V: TRBV20-1
DNA: TGCAGTGCCGGACTAGAGAACAATGAGCAGTTCTTC
CDR3: CSAGLENNEQFF

size: -
J: TRBJ1-1
D: -
V: TRBV29-1
DNA: TGCAGCGTTGAAGGGGCCGACACTGAAGCTTTCTTT
CDR3: CSVEGADTEAFF

size: few
J: TRBJ1-3
D: -
V: TRBV7-9
DNA: TGTGCCAGCAGCTTCGTACCCTCTGGAAACACCATATATTTT
CDR3: CASSFVPSGNTIYF

size: many
J: TRBJ1-1
D: TRBD1
V: TRBV11-2
DNA: TGTGCCAGCAGCAAGGGACAGGGAATTTTGGAGGCTTTCTTT
CDR3: CASSKGQGILEAFF

size: few
J: TRBJ1-1
D: -
V: TRBV6-2/TRBV6-3
DNA: TGTGCCAGCAATGACGGCGGAAACACTGAAGCTTTCTTT
CDR3: CASNDGGNTEAFF

size: -
J: TRBJ1-1
D: -
V: TRBV28
DNA: TGTGCCAGCAGTTTACGGGCCAAGGGAGGAAAAGCTTTCTTT
CDR3: CASSLRAKGGKAFF

size: many
J: TRBJ1-2
D: -
V: TRBV6-2/TRBV6-3
DNA: TGTGCCAGCAGCCCAAATATTCGTTCGACTGGCTACACCTTC
CDR3: CASSPNIRSTGYTF

size: -
J: TRBJ2-6
D: -
V: TRBV6-2/TRBV6-3
DNA: TGTGCCAGCACTCAGGGTGCTGGGGCCAACGTCCTGACTTTC
CDR3: CASTQGAGANVLTF

size: few
J: TRBJ2-3
D: -
V: TRBV6-6
DNA: TGTGCCAGCAGTTGGAAGGGCACAGATACGCAGTATTTT
CDR3: CASSWKGTDTQYF

size: -
J: TRBJ2-3
D: TRBD2
V: TRBV6-2/TRBV6-3
DNA: TGTGCCAGCAGTTCCCGGACTAGCGGGAGGAGAATAGATACGCAGTATTTT
CDR3: CASSSRTSGRRIDTQYF

size: few
J: TRBJ2-1
D: TRBD2
V: TRBV28
DNA: TGTGCCAGCAGTTACCGGGGGGTTAGCGGCCATGAGCAGTTCTTC
CDR3: CASSYRGVSGHEQFF

size: many
J: TRBJ1-3
D: -
V: TRBV7-2
DNA: TGTGCCAGCAGCCGATCTGGAAACACCATATATTTT
CDR3: CASSRSGNTIYF

size: few
J: TRBJ1-5
D: TRBD1
V: TRBV6-6
DNA: TGTGCCAGCATCCATACAGGGGAGGAAAGCGAATTCAGCAATCAGCCCCAGCATTTT
CDR3: CASIHTGEESEFSNQPQHF

size: many
J: TRBJ2-2
D: TRBD2
V: TRBV28
DNA: TGTGCCAGCTTAGCGGGAGGGCCTGTCGGGGAGCTGTTTTTT
CDR3: CASLAGGPVGELFF

size: many
J: TRBJ2-7
D: -
V: TRBV7-9
DNA: TGTGCCAGCAGCTTAAGCTTCGCACAGAGTTCCTACGAGCAGTACTTC
CDR3: CASSLSFAQSSYEQYF

size: many
J: TRBJ2-3
D: TRBD2
V: TRBV12-3/TRBV12-4
DNA: TGTGCCAGCAGGGCGGGAGGGCCTGCAGATACGCAGTATTTT
CDR3: CASRAGGPADTQYF

size: many
J: TRBJ2-1
D: TRBD1
V: TRBV10-3
DNA: TGTGCCATCAGTGAGTCGATCTCGGGACAGGGGGCTCGAAATGAGCAGTTCTTC
CDR3: CAISESISGQGARNEQFF

size: -
J: TRBJ1-2
D: -
V: TRBV4-1
DNA: TGCGCCAGCAGCCAAGGGGACGGGGTCTATGGCTACACCTTC
CDR3: CASSQGDGVYGYTF

size: many
J: TRBJ2-7
D: TRBD2
V: TRBV7-6
DNA: TGTGCCAGCAGCGCAACTAGCGGGGCCACCTACGAGCAGTACTTC
CDR3: CASSATSGATYEQYF

size: many
J: TRBJ1-4
D: TRBD1
V: TRBV7-9
DNA: TGTGCCAGCAGCCGAGACAGGGGGACTGGTGAAAAACTGTTTTTT
CDR3: CASSRDRGTGEKLFF

size: many
J: TRBJ2-1
D: TRBD2
V: TRBV12-3/TRBV12-4
DNA: TGTGCCAGCAGTTTAACTAGCGGGTTCTACAATGAGCAGTTCTTC
CDR3: CASSLTSGFYNEQFF

size: -
J: TRBJ1-4
D: -
V: TRBV29-1
DNA: TGCAGCGCAAACGTAGGAATGGGGGGCCCAGCTGGGAAACTGTTTTTT
CDR3: CSANVGMGGPAGKLFF

size: -
J: TRBJ2-7
D: -
V: TRBV7-6
DNA: TGTGCCAGCAGCGCAGGGACGGCTGAGCAGTACTTC
CDR3: CASSAGTAEQYF

size: few
J: TRBJ1-2
D: TRBD1
V: TRBV20-1
DNA: TGCAGGGCCCAGGACAGGGGGATTAGTAACTATGGCTACACCTTC
CDR3: CRAQDRGISNYGYTF

size: few
J: TRBJ2-1
D: -
V: TRBV6-8
DNA: TGTGCCAGCAGTTACGCAGACAGGGCTAGCGGGCGCAATGAGCAGTTCTTC
CDR3: CASSYADRASGRNEQFF

size: -
J: TRBJ2-7
D: TRBD1
V: TRBV11-2
DNA: TGTGCCAGCAGCTTAGAATCCGGGACAGGGGTCTCCTACGAGCAGTACTTC
CDR3: CASSLESGTGVSYEQYF

size: few
J: TRBJ2-7
D: -
V: TRBV19
DNA: TGTGCCAGTAGTATATCTGGGGGACGGTACTACGAGCAGTACTTC
CDR3: CASSISGGRYYEQYF

size: -
J: TRBJ1-1
D: -
V: TRBV28
DNA: TGTGCCAGCAGTTCCGGGTCTCCAGAAGCTTTCTTT
CDR3: CASSSGSPEAFF

size: many
J: TRBJ1-4
D: -
V: TRBV7-2
DNA: TGTGCCAGCAGCTTAGGAGGGTTGGGGAAACTGTTTTTT
CDR3: CASSLGGLGKLFF

size: many
J: TRBJ2-3
D: -
V: TRBV7-2
DNA: TGTGCCAGCAGCAACGGCGCGGGGCCCACAGATACGCAGTATTTT
CDR3: CASSNGAGPTDTQYF

size: -
J: TRBJ2-5
D: -
V: TRBV19
DNA: TGTGCCAGTAGTAAAACAGCTGAGACCCAGTACTTC
CDR3: CASSKTAETQYF

size: few
J: TRBJ2-3
D: -
V: TRBV7-6
DNA: TGTGCCAGCCGAAAGGGGCGGACAGATACGCAGTATTTT
CDR3: CASRKGRTDTQYF

size: -
J: TRBJ1-2
D: TRBD1
V: TRBV4-2
DNA: TGTGCCAGCAGCCAGCTGACAGGGAACTATGGCTACACCTTC
CDR3: CASSQLTGNYGYTF

size: many
J: TRBJ2-7
D: -
V: TRBV7-9
DNA: TGTGCCAGCAGCCCCCCTGGTTATAGCTCCTACGAGCAGTACTTC
CDR3: CASSPPGYSSYEQYF

size: -
J: TRBJ2-1
D: -
V: TRBV24-1
DNA: TGTGCCACCAGTGGTTCGGTGGGTGGTGAGCAGTTCTTC
CDR3: CATSGSVGGEQFF

size: -
J: TRBJ2-5
D: -
V: TRBV12-3/TRBV12-4
DNA: TGTGCCAGCAGTCTGACGGGACTCCCCCAGTACTTC
CDR3: CASSLTGLPQYF

size: few
J: TRBJ2-5
D: -
V: TRBV2
DNA: TGTGCCAGCAGTGACGGTTTTGGAGGGGAAGAGACCCAGTACTTC
CDR3: CASSDGFGGEETQYF

size: many
J: TRBJ1-5
D: -
V: TRBV10-3
DNA: TGTGCCATCAGTGAGGATGCAGCTTATGGCAATCAGCCCCAGCATTTT
CDR3: CAISEDAAYGNQPQHF

size: -
J: TRBJ1-2
D: -
V: TRBV30
DNA: TGTGCCTGGAGTGGTCAAGGGGCGAATGGCTACACCTTC
CDR3: CAWSGQGANGYTF

size: few
J: TRBJ1-1
D: -
V: TRBV4-1
DNA: TGCGCCAGCAGCCAGGAAGAACGAGCTTTCTTT
CDR3: CASSQEERAFF

size: many
J: TRBJ2-1
D: -
V: TRBV7-2
DNA: TGTGCCAGCAGCTCGACCTGGGGTGGCTACAATGAGCAGTTCTTC
CDR3: CASSSTWGGYNEQFF

size: many
J: TRBJ2-7
D: TRBD2
V: TRBV27
DNA: TGTGCCAGCAGTTTATCCTCAAGCGGGGGGCACAACGAGCAGTACTTC
CDR3: CASSLSSSGGHNEQYF

size: -
J: TRBJ2-7
D: -
V: TRBV18
DNA: TGTGCCAGCTCACCACTCTCATCGTCAGGGTCCTACGAGCAGTGCTTC
CDR3: CASSPLSSSGSYEQCF

size: many
J: TRBJ2-3
D: TRBD1
V: TRBV7-6
DNA: TGTGCCAGCAGCTTTGGGACAGGGGGCAGGGATACGCAGTATTTT
CDR3: CASSFGTGGRDTQYF

size: -
J: TRBJ1-5
D: -
V: TRBV4-2
DNA: TGTGCCAGCAGCCAAGATCTTGCTGGGCAGCCCCAGCATTTT
CDR3: CASSQDLAGQPQHF